This T cell receptor beta chain came from a study of blood T cell repertoires in COVID-19. Turning to the study itself: Spain, Italy and the United States supplied samples that represented acute and convalescent COVID-19. T cells, B-cell-depleted T cells, or PBMCs supplied cDNA or gDNA.

Authors' data handling: Reference gene primer amplification gave nucleated cell count estimates. TCRdb keeps only in-frame clones here, not all; method: immunoSEQ multiplex PCR. The D gene and trimming were derived from the DNA, and the V and J assignments and clone size from that table. This repertoire shows under 200,000 clones, approximately 77% found once; its top ten account for around 18%. Membership in each cohort depended on participant-reported clinical history. Germline loops: CDR1 KGHDR, CDR2 SFDVKD. V was shortened by 0 bases and J by 3 bases, with 4 bases between the two germline ends. The CDR3 totals 14 residues.

The receptor comes from a man in his fifties or sixties who had recovered from COVID-19. Sequencing was done on a sample of PBMCs or T cells enriched from blood (not recorded which). The chain links TRBV24-1 to TRBJ2-2; no clear D gene. CDR3 amino acids: CATSDLRDTGELFF. The CDR3 region has the DNA TGTGCCACCAGTGATTTGAGAGACACCGGGGAGCTGTTTTTT.